The present entry profiles one T cell receptor beta chain with its context. This clonotype was counted a few times. There is no known antigen for this receptor. Per-base qualities were not stored, and no clone one base away is much larger. This sample was taken from a study of CD8 T cells in ankylosing spondylitis (dated by TCRdb to 2015 to 2018). Describing the broader study: T cell receptor beta repertoires were profiled in healthy donors and ankylosing spondylitis patients so that disease-linked TCR variants could be found. The full study cohort was made up of roughly 25 ankylosing spondylitis patients and some 100 healthy donors. Peripheral blood samples were taken, and synovial fluid was additionally collected from ankylosing spondylitis patients.

From the cysteine through the phenylalanine, the CDR3 covers 15 amino acids. Here the CDR3 DNA is all that survives: 45 bases in frame from base 1. Trimmed from V: 4 bases; trimmed from J: 0 bases; junction bases lacking a gene match: 4. The germline V gene specifies MNHEY as CDR1 and SVGEGT as CDR2. Study-level results and caveats: Significant enrichment of the disease-linked clones was reported in matched synovial fluid samples from ankylosing spondylitis patients. A CD8+ phenotype was shown by the disease-linked clones, which were found at relatively low frequencies in peripheral blood. Blood from ankylosing spondylitis patients appeared to be characterized by a TCR beta motif composed of eight or nine highly homologous amino acid variants. Some motif variants were previously reported in synovial fluid and blood of reactive arthritis patients, suggesting common disease-initiation mechanisms.

TCRdb records Illumina HiSeq 2500 as the sequencer. Quantitative 5'-RACE with molecular barcodes was used to prepare TCR beta libraries. From the authors' description of their analysis: To identify disease-linked TCR variants, a new computational method was used, one built on a probabilistic model of VDJ rearrangement. The public sequencing data were trimmed at Q25 with fastp and processed into clonotypes with MiXCR by TCRdb, which kept only in-frame beta chains. Entries are consolidated by CDR3 protein sequence, retaining the most common genes and DNA. The V and J calls, along with clone size, are taken from TCRdb and not from the paper's own processing. This sample comprises about 500,000 distinct CDR3 sequences, about 5% of them detected only once. Approximately 3.5% of the sample rests with the top ten.

Sequencing was performed on blood, either unsorted or a sorted T cell fraction (not recorded which). This clonotype originated in a male donor with ankylosing spondylitis. The chain is assembled from TRBV6-2 or TRBV6-3 and TRBJ2-7; TRBD2 agrees with 9 junctional bases. The CDR3 amino acid sequence is: CASSSISGSSYEQYF. The DNA sequence reads TGTGCCAGCAGTTCCATTAGCGGGAGCTCCTACGAGCAGTACTTC.